These 23 T cell receptor beta chains were all obtained from the same sample, sequenced in a study of cytomegalovirus exposure and HLA in healthy donors. With 60 Vbeta and 13 Jbeta primers, the PCR was carried out. Data came from immunoSEQ multiplex PCR; TCRdb stores just in-frame clones and leaves some out. Here the sample spans 150,000 to 200,000 clones, around 80% being singletons. Source material: PBMCs. These receptors came from a man aged 25-40 years in good health and CMV-seronegative.

The rearrangement joins TRBV10-3 to TRBJ2-7; a possible D gene is TRBD1 (5 bases). The CDR3 runs 13 residues. The V end was cut by 4 bases, the J end by 4 bases, with 11 bases between. Germline lookup yields CDR1 ENHRY and CDR2 SYGVKD. Here the CDR3 reads CAISGDRVYEQYF. CDR3 in DNA: TGTGCCATCAGTGGCGACAGAGTATACGAGCAGTACTTC.

CDR3 bases: TGTGCCAGCAGCTTCGGTAGTGGAGGGGCGACCCAGCCCCAGCATTTT. As protein: CASSFGSGGATQPQHF. The chain has TRBV7-9 and TRBJ1-5; D is possibly TRBD1 (5 bases). Trimming took off 3 bases at V and 7 bases at J, with 19 bases between the two ends. Germline lookup yields CDR1 SEHNR and CDR2 FQNEAQ (reference sequence). The CDR3 runs to 16 residues.

In this sample, this clone turned up once. The gene calls are TRBV5-4 and TRBJ2-5, with TRBD1 matching over 10 bases. V trimming: 4 bases; J trimming: 3 bases; junction bases outside the gene matches: 9. The CDR3 is 16 residues long. Germline V gene sequence: CDR1 SGHNT, CDR2 YYREEE (reference sequence). As DNA, the CDR3 is TGTGCCAGCAGCCTCCCGACAGGGGGCTCTGAAGAGACCCAGTACTTC. It is translated as CASSLPTGGSEETQYF.

The J gene is TRBJ1-2, the V gene TRBV27; TRBD1 matches at 7 bases. This CDR3 is built from 18 residues. Trimming took 5 bases from V and 0 from J; bases not matched to a gene: 15. Per germline, CDR1 MNHEY and CDR2 SMNVEV (reference sequence). In DNA form, the CDR3 reads TGTGCCAGCAGTGATATGGGGACAGTCGCAAGGGCTAACTATGGCTACACCTTC. Amino acids: CASSDMGTVARANYGYTF.

J is TRBJ1-5 and V is TRBV19; weak D call: TRBD1 (6 bases). With 6 bases removed from V and 0 bases from J, the gap between germline ends came to 21 bases. The length of the CDR3 is 18 residues. Germline loops: CDR1 LNHDA, CDR2 SQIVND (reference sequence). CDR3 nucleotide sequence: TGTGCCAGTAGCGACGAATTCTCGGACAGTTATAGCAATCAGCCCCAGCATTTT. It translates to CASSDEFSDSYSNQPQHF.

V and J are TRBV28 and TRBJ2-2; D is undetermined. The CDR3 totals 13 residues. The germline V and J ends were trimmed by 8 bases and 1 base, with 8 bases remaining between them. In germline, CDR1 is MDHEN, CDR2 SYDVKM. The CDR3: CASGSQNTGELFF. The CDR3 DNA follows: TGTGCCAGCGGCTCTCAGAACACCGGGGAGCTGTTTTTT.

V usage is TRBV28 and J usage is TRBJ2-7, with 10 bases matching TRBD1. The CDR3 totals 15 residues. Germline V gives CDR1 MDHEN, CDR2 SYDVKM. Trimming took 5 bases from V and 1 from J; bases not matched to a gene: 5. The CDR3 DNA sequence: TGTGCCAGCAGTATACCGGGACAGGGGTCCTACGAGCAGTACTTC. It is translated as CASSIPGQGSYEQYF.

The genes are TRBV11-2 and TRBJ2-7, with TRBD2 matching 9 bases. CDR1 and CDR2 (germline): SGHAT, FQNNGV. Germline trimming cut 0 bases from V and 0 bases from J; bases unmatched to any gene: 3. The CDR3 has 16 residues. CDR3: CASSLDPSGVSYEQYF. The DNA of the CDR3 is TGTGCCAGCAGCTTAGATCCTAGCGGGGTCTCCTACGAGCAGTACTTC.

V is TRBV28 and J is TRBJ1-3; D not certain. V dropped 3 bases and J dropped 0 bases, with 9 bases sitting between them. From germline, CDR1 is MDHEN and CDR2 SYDVKM. CDR3 length: 15 amino acids. In nucleotides, the CDR3 is TGTGCCAGCAGTTTGAGTTCGAGCTCTGGAAACACCATATATTTT. Amino acid sequence: CASSLSSSSGNTIYF. Full variable domain (rest looked up from reference TRBV28 and TRBJ1-3): DVKVTQSSRYLVKRTGEKVFLECVQDMDHENMFWYRQDPGLGLRLIYFSYDVKMKEKGDIPEGYSVSREKKERFSLILESASTNQTSMYLCASSLSSSSGNTIYFGEGSWLTVV.

Only one count was recorded for this clone. V gene TRBV28 combines with J gene TRBJ1-2, with a possible D match to TRBD1 (6 bases). This CDR3 is 14 amino acids long. Germline lookup yields CDR1 MDHEN and CDR2 SYDVKM. V gave up 6 bases and J gave up 4 bases, with 15 bases separating them. The CDR3, as DNA: TGTGCCAGCAGCCTCGTAGGACAGTCCTATGGCTACACCTTC. Residues: CASSLVGQSYGYTF.

The V gene is TRBV18, the J gene TRBJ2-7, with 12 nucleotides matching TRBD2. CDR1 is KGHSH, CDR2 LQKENI, per germline. The CDR3 contains 14 residues. The junction had 3 bases not matched to a gene; V was cut back by 3 bases and J by 6 bases. The CDR3 loop reads CASSPSTSGSEQYF. The CDR3 nucleotides read TGTGCCAGCTCACCTTCGACTAGCGGGAGCGAGCAGTACTTC.

In its sample, this clone was seen once. The chain couples TRBV29-1 to TRBJ2-2, with a weak D call TRBD1 (6 bases). CDR1 and CDR2 from the germline V gene are SQVTM and ANQGSEA. The length of the CDR3 is 17 residues. V was cut by 0 bases and J by 5 bases, with 19 bases left in between. CDR3 DNA: TGCAGCGTTGAAGAGGGGTCCGGCAGGGGTTTGACCGGGGAGCTGTTTTTT. It encodes CSVEEGSGRGLTGELFF.

The chain has TRBV6-4 and TRBJ1-2; D is unresolved. CDR1 is MRHNA, CDR2 SNTAGT, per germline. The CDR3 totals 15 residues. Trimming pared 4 bases from V and 3 bases from J, leaving 15 bases between. CDR3 coding DNA: TGTGCCAGCAGTGGCGCCCCGGGAGCTCACTATGGCTACACCTTC. Translating it yields CASSGAPGAHYGYTF.

This chain links TRBV9 with TRBJ1-3; D possibly corresponds to TRBD1 (5 bases). V shed 4 bases and J shed 5 bases, with 19 bases lying between them. The CDR3 sequence is 16 residues long. Germline CDR1 and CDR2: SGDLS and YYNGEE. Here the CDR3 DNA reads TGTGCCAGCAGCACCGGATGGGGCGCCCTTCGAAACACCATATATTTT. This encodes CASSTGWGALRNTIYF. Complete variable domain (other parts from reference TRBV9 and TRBJ1-3): DSGVTQTPKHLITATGQRVTLRCSPRSGDLSVYWYQQSLDQGLQFLIQYYNGEERAKGNILERFSAQQFPDLHSELNLSSLELGDSALYFCASSTGWGALRNTIYFGEGSWLTVV.

This clone was found a few times. The rearrangement links TRBV15 to TRBJ2-3, with D perhaps TRBD2 (6 bases). This CDR3 has 13 residues. Per germline, CDR1 LNHNV and CDR2 YYDKDF (reference sequence). Between the trimmed V and J ends, which lost 0 bases and 14 bases, there was a span of 15 bases. CDR3 loop: CATSRDFAGIRYF. DNA of the CDR3: TGTGCCACCAGCAGAGATTTCGCGGGAATAAGGTATTTT. Using reference TRBV15 and TRBJ2-3 for the parts outside the CDR3, the full variable domain is DAMVIQNPRYQVTQFGKPVTLSCSQTLNHNVMYWYQQKSSQAPKLLFHYYDKDFNNEADTPDNFQSRRPNTSFCFLDIRSPGLGDTAMYLCATSRDFAGIRYFGPGTRLTVL.

This clone was picked up one time. The gene calls are TRBV28 and TRBJ2-7; TRBD2 might be the D (6 bases). The ends were cut back, 8 bases at V and 2 bases at J, with 13 bases in the middle. Germline V CDR1 and CDR2: MDHEN, SYDVKM. The CDR3 totals 13 residues. The CDR3 loop reads CASQSSVTYEQYF. The CDR3 DNA is TGTGCCAGCCAGTCTAGCGTAACCTACGAGCAGTACTTC.

This chain links TRBV7-8 with TRBJ2-7; 11 bases map to TRBD2. Germline CDR1 SGHVS, CDR2 FQNEAQ. CDR3 length: 15 amino acids. The junction had 8 bases not matched to a gene; V was cut back by 6 bases and J by 4 bases. In DNA, the CDR3 is TGTGCCAGCAGAAAAACTAGCGGGGGACTGTACGAGCAGTACTTC. The encoded protein is CASRKTSGGLYEQYF.

This chain uses TRBV10-2 with TRBJ2-1, with D possibly matching TRBD1 (5 bases). V gave up 3 bases and J gave up 1 base, with 10 bases separating them. There are 15 residues in the CDR3. Germline-derived CDR1 and CDR2 are WSHSY and SAAADI. The CDR3 here is CASSDREGSYNEQFF. In nucleotides, the CDR3 is TGCGCCAGCAGTGACAGGGAAGGGTCCTACAATGAGCAGTTCTTC.

The genes are TRBV11-2 and TRBJ2-2; TRBD2 is a possible D gene (6 bases). CDR3 length equals 16 residues. Germline CDR1 reads SGHAT; CDR2 reads FQNNGV. V lost 6 bases and J lost 2, with 16 bases in between. The CDR3 sequence is CASRYGGSGNTGELFF. Written as DNA, the CDR3 is TGTGCCAGCAGATACGGAGGTAGCGGCAACACCGGGGAGCTGTTTTTT.

The genes are TRBV6-1 and TRBJ2-1; D possibly corresponds to TRBD2 (6 bases). From germline, CDR1 is MNHNS and CDR2 SASEGT. This CDR3 is 17 amino acids long. Trimming shortened V by 2 bases and J by 0 bases, and 14 bases separated the two germline ends. For the CDR3, the DNA is TGTGCCAGCAGTGAACGGACTTGGCGGGACTCCTACAATGAGCAGTTCTTC. It specifies CASSERTWRDSYNEQFF.

This chain links TRBV5-1 with TRBJ2-7; TRBD1 matches 7 bases. Germline V lookup: CDR1 SGHRS, CDR2 YFSETQ. The CDR3 is 12 amino acids. After removal of 3 bases from V and 11 bases from J, the junction contained 8 bases not matched to a gene. The CDR3 loop reads CASSYTGVHEYF. As DNA, the CDR3 is TGCGCCAGCAGCTACACAGGGGTCCACGAGTACTTC. The full variable domain, its missing parts supplied by reference TRBV5-1 and TRBJ2-7, is KAGVTQTPRYLIKTRGQQVTLSCSPISGHRSVSWYQQTPGQGLQFLFEYFSETQRNKGNFPGRFSGRQFSNSRSEMNVSTLELGDSALYLCASSYTGVHEYFGPGTRLTVT.

This clone was seen a few times. V gene TRBV5-1 combines with J gene TRBJ2-1; D ambiguous. The length of the CDR3 is 14 residues. Trimming cost V 0 bases and J 6 bases, with 10 bases left between them. Germline lookup yields CDR1 SGHRS and CDR2 YFSETQ. The CDR3 reads CASSLAAGVNEQFF. As DNA, the CDR3 is TGCGCCAGCAGCTTGGCCGCAGGCGTCAATGAGCAGTTCTTC.

The rearrangement uses TRBV9 and TRBJ2-2; 7 bases are a match to TRBD1. Looked up from germline, CDR1 is SGDLS and CDR2 is YYNGEE. V trimming: 3 bases; J trimming: 7 bases; junction bases outside the gene matches: 12. The CDR3 runs 16 residues. Here the CDR3 DNA reads TGTGCCAGCAGCGCCCTTGAGGGACAGCTACACGGGGAGCTGTTTTTT. Protein: CASSALEGQLHGELFF.